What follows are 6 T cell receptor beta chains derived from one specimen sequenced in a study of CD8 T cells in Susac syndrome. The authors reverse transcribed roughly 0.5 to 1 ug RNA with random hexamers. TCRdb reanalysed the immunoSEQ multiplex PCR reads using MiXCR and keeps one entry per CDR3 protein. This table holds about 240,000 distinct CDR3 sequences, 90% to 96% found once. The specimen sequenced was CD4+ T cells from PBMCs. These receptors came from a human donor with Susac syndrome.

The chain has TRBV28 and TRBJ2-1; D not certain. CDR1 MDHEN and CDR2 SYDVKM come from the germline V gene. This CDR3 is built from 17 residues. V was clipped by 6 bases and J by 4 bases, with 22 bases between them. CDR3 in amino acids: CASSPPSRARGYNEQFF. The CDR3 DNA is TGTGCCAGCAGCCCACCGAGTCGGGCTAGAGGATACAATGAGCAGTTCTTC.

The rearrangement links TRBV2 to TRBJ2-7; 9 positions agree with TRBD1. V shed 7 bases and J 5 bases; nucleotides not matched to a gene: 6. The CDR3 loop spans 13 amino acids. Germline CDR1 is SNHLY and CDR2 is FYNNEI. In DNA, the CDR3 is TGTGCCAGCACAGGGACAGGGCTCCACGAGCAGTACTTC. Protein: CASTGTGLHEQYF.

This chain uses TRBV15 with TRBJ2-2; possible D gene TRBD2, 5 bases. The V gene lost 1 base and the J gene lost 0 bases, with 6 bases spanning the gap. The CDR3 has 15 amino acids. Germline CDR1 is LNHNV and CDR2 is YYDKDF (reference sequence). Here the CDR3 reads CATSRVATNTGELFF. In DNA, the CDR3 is TGTGCCACCAGCAGAGTAGCGACGAACACCGGGGAGCTGTTTTTT.

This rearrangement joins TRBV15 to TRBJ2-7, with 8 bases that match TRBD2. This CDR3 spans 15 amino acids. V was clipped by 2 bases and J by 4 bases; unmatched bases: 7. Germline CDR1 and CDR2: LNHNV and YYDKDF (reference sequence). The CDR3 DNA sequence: TGTGCCACCAGCAGAAGAGCGGGAGTTATATACGAGCAGTACTTC. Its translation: CATSRRAGVIYEQYF.

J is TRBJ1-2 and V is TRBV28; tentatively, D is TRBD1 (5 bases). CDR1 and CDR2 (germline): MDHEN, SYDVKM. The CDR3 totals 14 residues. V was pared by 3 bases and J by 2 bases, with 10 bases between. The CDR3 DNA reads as TGTGCCAGCAGTTTGTCGGGGGACAACTATGGCTACACCTTC. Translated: CASSLSGDNYGYTF.

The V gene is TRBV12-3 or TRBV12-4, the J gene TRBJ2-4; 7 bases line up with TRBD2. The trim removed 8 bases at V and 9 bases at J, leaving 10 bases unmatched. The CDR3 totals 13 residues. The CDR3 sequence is CASSAGDGRIQYF. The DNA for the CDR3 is TGTGCCAGCTCGGCGGGGGACGGTCGCATTCAGTACTTC.